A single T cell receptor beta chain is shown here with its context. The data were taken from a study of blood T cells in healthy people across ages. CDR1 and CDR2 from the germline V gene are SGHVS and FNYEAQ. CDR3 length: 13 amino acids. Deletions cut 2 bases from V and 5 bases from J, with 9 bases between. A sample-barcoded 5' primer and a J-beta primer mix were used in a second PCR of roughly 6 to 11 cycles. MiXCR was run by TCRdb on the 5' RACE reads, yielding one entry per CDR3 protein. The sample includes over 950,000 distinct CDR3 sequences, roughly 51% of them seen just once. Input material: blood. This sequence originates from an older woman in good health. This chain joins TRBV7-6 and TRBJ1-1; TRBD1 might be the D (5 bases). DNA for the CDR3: TGTGCCAGCAGCTTATTAAGGGGTACTGAAGCTTTCTTT. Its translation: CASSLLRGTEAFF.